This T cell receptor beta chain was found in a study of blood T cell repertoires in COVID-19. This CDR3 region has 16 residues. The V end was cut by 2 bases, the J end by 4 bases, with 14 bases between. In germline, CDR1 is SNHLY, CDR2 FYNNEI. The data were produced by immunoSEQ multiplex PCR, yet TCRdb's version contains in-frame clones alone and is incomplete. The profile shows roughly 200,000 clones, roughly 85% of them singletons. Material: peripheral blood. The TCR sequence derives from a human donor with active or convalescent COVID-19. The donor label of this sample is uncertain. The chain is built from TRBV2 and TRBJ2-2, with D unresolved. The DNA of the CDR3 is TGTGCCAGCAGTGAATGGCAGATTGAAATCACCGGGGAGCTGTTTTTT. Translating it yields CASSEWQIEITGELFF.